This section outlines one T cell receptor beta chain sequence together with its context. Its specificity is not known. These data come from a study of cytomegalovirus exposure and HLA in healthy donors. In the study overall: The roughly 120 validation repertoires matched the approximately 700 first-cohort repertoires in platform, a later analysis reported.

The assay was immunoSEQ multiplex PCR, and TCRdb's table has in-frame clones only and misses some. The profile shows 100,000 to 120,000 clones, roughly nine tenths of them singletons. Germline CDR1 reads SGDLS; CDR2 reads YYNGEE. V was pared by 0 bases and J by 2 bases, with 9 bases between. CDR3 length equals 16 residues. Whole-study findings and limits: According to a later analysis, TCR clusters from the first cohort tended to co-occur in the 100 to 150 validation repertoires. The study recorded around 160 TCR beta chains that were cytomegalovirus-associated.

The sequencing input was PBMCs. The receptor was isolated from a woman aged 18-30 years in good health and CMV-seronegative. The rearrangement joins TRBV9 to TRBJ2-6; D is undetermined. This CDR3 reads CASSVEWSAGANVLTF. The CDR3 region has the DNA TGTGCCAGCAGCGTAGAGTGGTCGGCTGGGGCCAACGTCCTGACTTTC.